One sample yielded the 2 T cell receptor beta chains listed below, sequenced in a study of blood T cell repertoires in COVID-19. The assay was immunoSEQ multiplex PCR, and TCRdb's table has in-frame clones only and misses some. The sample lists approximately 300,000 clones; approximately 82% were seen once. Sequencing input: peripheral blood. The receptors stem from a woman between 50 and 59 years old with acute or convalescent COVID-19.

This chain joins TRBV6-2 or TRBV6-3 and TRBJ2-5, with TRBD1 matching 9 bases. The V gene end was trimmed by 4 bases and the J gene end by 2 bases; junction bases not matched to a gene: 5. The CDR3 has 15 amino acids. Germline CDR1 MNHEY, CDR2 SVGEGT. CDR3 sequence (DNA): TGTGCCAGCAGTTCCGACAGGGGGGAACAAGAGACCCAGTACTTC. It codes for CASSSDRGEQETQYF.

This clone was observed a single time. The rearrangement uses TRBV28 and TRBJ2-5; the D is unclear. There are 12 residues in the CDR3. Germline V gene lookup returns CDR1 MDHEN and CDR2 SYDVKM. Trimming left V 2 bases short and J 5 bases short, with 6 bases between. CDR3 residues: CASSLRRETQYF. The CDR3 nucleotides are TGTGCCAGCAGTTTACGTCGGGAGACCCAGTACTTC.